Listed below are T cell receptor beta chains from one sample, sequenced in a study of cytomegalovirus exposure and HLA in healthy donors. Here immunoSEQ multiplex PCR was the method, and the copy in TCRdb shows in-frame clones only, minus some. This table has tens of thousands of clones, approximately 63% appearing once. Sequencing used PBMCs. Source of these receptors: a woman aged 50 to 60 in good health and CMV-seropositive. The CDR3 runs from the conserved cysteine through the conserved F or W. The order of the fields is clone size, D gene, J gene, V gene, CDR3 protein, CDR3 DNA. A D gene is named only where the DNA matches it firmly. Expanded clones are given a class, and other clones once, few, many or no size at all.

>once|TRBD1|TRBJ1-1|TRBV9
CASSVTGGRAFF
TGTGCCAGCAGCGTCACAGGGGGGAGAGCTTTCTTT
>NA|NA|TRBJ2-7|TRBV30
CAWSVPGLTFEQYF
TGTGCCTGGAGTGTACCAGGACTCACCTTCGAGCAGTACTTC
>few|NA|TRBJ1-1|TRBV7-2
CASNFQGGGGAFF
TGTGCCAGCAATTTTCAGGGAGGTGGTGGAGCTTTCTTT
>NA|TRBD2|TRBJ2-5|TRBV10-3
CAISDGLAGGETQYF
TGTGCCATCAGTGATGGACTAGCGGGTGGGGAGACCCAGTACTTC
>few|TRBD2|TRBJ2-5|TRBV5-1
CASSPREGKPQDQETQYF
TGCGCCAGCAGCCCTAGGGAGGGGAAGCCCCAAGATCAAGAGACCCAGTACTTC
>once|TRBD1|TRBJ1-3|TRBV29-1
CSVEGRDRGGSGNTIYF
TGCAGCGTTGAAGGTCGGGACAGGGGTGGCTCTGGAAACACCATATATTTT
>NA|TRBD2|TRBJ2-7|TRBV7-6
CASSRHGEGNEQYF
TGTGCCAGCAGCCGCCACGGGGAGGGGAACGAGCAGTACTTC
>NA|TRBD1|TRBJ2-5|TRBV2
CASSGGRRQGTLPYF
TGTGCCAGCAGTGGGGGGAGGAGACAGGGGACTCTTCCGTACTTC
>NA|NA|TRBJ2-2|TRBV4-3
CASSQDRGGELFF
TGCGCCAGCAGCCAAGACCGGGGCGGGGAGCTGTTTTTT
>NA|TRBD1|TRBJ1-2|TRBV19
CASSIRGDRKTPNYGYTF
TGTGCCAGTAGTATACGAGGGGACAGAAAAACTCCTAACTATGGCTACACCTTC
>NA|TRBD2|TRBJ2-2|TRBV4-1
CASKISGGNTGELFF
TGCGCCAGCAAAATTTCGGGGGGGAACACCGGGGAGCTGTTTTTT
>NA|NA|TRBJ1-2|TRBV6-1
CASTRLSQGDYGYTF
TGTGCCAGCACCAGACTCTCACAGGGAGACTATGGCTACACCTTC
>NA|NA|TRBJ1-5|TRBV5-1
CASSLAGESNQPQHF
TGCGCCAGCAGCTTGGCCGGGGAAAGCAATCAGCCCCAGCATTTT
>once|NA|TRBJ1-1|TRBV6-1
CASTRQADTEAFF
TGTGCCAGCACTAGGCAAGCGGACACTGAAGCTTTCTTT
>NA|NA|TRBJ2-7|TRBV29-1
CSVGTTYEQYF
TGCAGCGTAGGGACAACCTACGAGCAGTACTTC
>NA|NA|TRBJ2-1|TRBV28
CASSLRLVNEQFF
TGTGCCAGCAGTTTGCGTCTAGTCAATGAGCAGTTCTTC
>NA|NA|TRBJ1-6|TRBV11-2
CASSGQHNSPLHF
TGTGCCAGCAGCGGACAGCATAATTCACCCCTCCACTTT
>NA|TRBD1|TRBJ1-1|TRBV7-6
CASSSQGGTEAFF
TGTGCCAGCAGCTCCCAGGGGGGCACTGAAGCTTTCTTT
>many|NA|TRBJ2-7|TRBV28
CASSLDGSAGVDEQYF
TGTGCCAGCAGTTTAGATGGGTCTGCAGGCGTGGACGAGCAGTACTTC
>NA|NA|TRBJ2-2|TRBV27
CASSLGVSRGTGELFF
TGTGCCAGCAGTTTAGGGGTCTCCCGGGGGACCGGGGAGCTGTTTTTT
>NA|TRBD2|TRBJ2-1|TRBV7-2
CASSPGLAGDGRFF
TGTGCCAGCAGCCCGGGACTAGCGGGAGACGGGCGGTTCTTC
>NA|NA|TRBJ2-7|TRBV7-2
CASSLRQAVYEQYF
TGTGCCAGCAGCTTACGACAGGCTGTCTACGAGCAGTACTTC
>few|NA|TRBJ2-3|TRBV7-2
CASSLVWAPSTDTQYF
TGTGCCAGCAGCTTAGTATGGGCTCCTAGCACAGATACGCAGTATTTT
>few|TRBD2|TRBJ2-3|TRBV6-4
CASSDGTSGADTQYF
TGTGCCAGCAGTGACGGGACTAGCGGGGCAGATACGCAGTATTTT
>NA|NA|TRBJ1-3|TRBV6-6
CASNQASGNTIYF
TGTGCCAGCAATCAGGCGTCTGGAAACACCATATATTTT
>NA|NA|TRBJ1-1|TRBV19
CASLKQELNTEAFF
TGTGCCAGTCTTAAACAGGAATTGAACACTGAAGCTTTCTTT
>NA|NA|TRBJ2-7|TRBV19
CASSAPGHPYEQYF
TGTGCCAGTAGTGCACCGGGACACCCCTACGAGCAGTACTTC
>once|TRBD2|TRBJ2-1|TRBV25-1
CASSPVVGRSSYNEQFF
TGTGCCAGCAGTCCAGTCGTCGGGAGGAGCTCCTACAATGAGCAGTTCTTC
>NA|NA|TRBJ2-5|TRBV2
CASSEYSETQYF
TGTGCCAGCAGTGAATACAGCGAGACCCAGTACTTC
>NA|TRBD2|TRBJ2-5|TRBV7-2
CASSLVSWAGDSETQYF
TGTGCCAGCAGCTTAGTCAGTTGGGCGGGAGATTCGGAGACCCAGTACTTC
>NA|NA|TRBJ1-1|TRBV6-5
CASSYGAAEAFF
TGTGCCAGCAGTTACGGGGCAGCTGAAGCTTTCTTT
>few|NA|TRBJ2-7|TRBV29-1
CSVEVWAGLSSYEQYF
TGCAGCGTTGAAGTCTGGGCAGGGTTAAGCTCCTACGAGCAGTACTTC
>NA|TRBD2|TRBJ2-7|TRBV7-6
CASSLGAGRVYEQYF
TGTGCCAGCAGCTTAGGGGCAGGGAGGGTCTACGAGCAGTACTTC
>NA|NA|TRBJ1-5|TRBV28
CASSLFREPLASRNQPQHF
TGTGCCAGCAGTTTGTTCCGGGAACCTCTAGCATCTCGGAATCAGCCCCAGCATTTT
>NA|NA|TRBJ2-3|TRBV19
CASSMGNSGTDTQYF
TGTGCCAGTAGTATGGGAAATAGCGGCACAGATACGCAGTATTTT
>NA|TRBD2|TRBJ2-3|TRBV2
CASSRTSGKYSTDTQYF
TGTGCCAGCTCTCGGACTAGCGGGAAGTACAGCACAGATACGCAGTATTTT
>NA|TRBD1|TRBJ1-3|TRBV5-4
CASSYGTGIGNTIYF
TGTGCCAGCAGCTACGGGACAGGGATTGGAAACACCATATATTTT
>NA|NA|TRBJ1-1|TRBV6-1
CASCSRGGTEAFF
TGTGCCAGCTGTTCTCGAGGGGGCACTGAAGCTTTCTTT
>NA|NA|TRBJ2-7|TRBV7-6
CASSTMGAPVYEQYF
TGTGCCAGCAGCACCATGGGGGCCCCGGTCTACGAGCAGTACTTC
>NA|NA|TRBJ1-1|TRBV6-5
CASSYSGSGPEAFF
TGTGCCAGCAGTTACTCCGGGTCCGGCCCTGAAGCTTTCTTT
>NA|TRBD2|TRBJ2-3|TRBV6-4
CASSDSAGDTQYF
TGTGCCAGCAGTGACTCAGCGGGGGATACGCAGTATTTT
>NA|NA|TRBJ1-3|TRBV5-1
CASSLDVFGWANTIYF
TGCGCCAGCAGCTTGGACGTGTTTGGGTGGGCAAACACCATATATTTT
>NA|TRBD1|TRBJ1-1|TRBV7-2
CASSLVQGADTEAFF
TGTGCCAGCAGCTTAGTTCAGGGGGCGGACACTGAAGCTTTCTTT
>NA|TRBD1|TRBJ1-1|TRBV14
CASSIGTGGLNTEAFF
TGTGCCAGCAGCATAGGGACAGGGGGCTTGAACACTGAAGCTTTCTTT
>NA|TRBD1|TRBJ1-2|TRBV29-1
CSVAPGTGDYGYTF
TGCAGCGTTGCCCCTGGGACAGGGGACTATGGCTACACCTTC
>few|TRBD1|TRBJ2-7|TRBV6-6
CASSPDRGPTYEQYF
TGTGCCAGCAGTCCTGACAGGGGGCCTACCTACGAGCAGTACTTC
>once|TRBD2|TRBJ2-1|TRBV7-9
CASSLGGGGRNEQFF
TGTGCCAGCAGCTTAGGCGGGGGGGGGCGAAATGAGCAGTTCTTC
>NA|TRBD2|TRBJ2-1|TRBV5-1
CASSLSLAGENEQFF
TGCGCCAGCAGCTTGAGTCTAGCGGGAGAAAATGAGCAGTTCTTC